This TCR beta chain was identified during a study of blood T cell repertoires in COVID-19. Background on the study: Samples representing acute and convalescent COVID-19 were sourced from the United States, Italy and Spain. PBMCs, B-cell-depleted T cells, or T cells were the source of the cDNA or gDNA that made up the material.

The germline V gene encodes CDR1 SGHDT and CDR2 YYEEEE. The CDR3 runs 15 residues. V shed 4 bases and J 3 bases; nucleotides not matched to a gene: 4. The assay was immunoSEQ multiplex PCR, and TCRdb's table has in-frame clones only and misses some. The sample records tens of thousands of clones, about nine tenths being singletons. This receptor was taken from a human donor in a cohort sampled during active COVID-19. Sequencing used peripheral blood. The chain employs TRBV5-6 and TRBJ1-6; 7 bases agree with TRBD1. The CDR3: CASSGTGVYNSPLHF. In nucleotides, the CDR3 is TGTGCCAGCAGCGGAACAGGGGTCTATAATTCACCCCTCCACTTT.